What follows are 18 T cell receptor beta chains derived from one specimen sequenced in a study of human T cells and chemical hapten exposure. Time point here: patch test 3, about 24 weeks after DPC sensitization. Described treatment: therapeutic diphenylcyclopropenone sensitization with weekly scalp DPC. The study extracted total RNA from unfractionated whole blood. A single record per CDR3 protein comes from TCRdb applying MiXCR to the RACE reads. The sample includes almost 40,000 distinct CDR3 sequences, more than 8% of them seen just once. The sample in question was whole blood, obtained in connection with sensitization to the hapten diphenylcyclopropenone (DPC). Receptor source: a man aged 50-59 years with alopecia areata. Some clones in this sample may be carry-over from other donors' samples.

This chain connects TRBV29-1 to TRBJ2-1; possibly TRBD2 for D (6 bases). From germline, CDR1 is SQVTM and CDR2 ANQGSEA. V lost 5 bases, J lost 5 bases, and 10 bases lay in between. The CDR3 extends over 12 amino acids. This CDR3 is CSVSSEHNEQFF. The CDR3 nucleotides read TGCAGCGTTTCTAGCGAACACAATGAGCAGTTCTTC.

Ten or more counts support this clonotype. The J gene is TRBJ2-1, the V gene TRBV7-8; a possible D gene is TRBD1 (6 bases). Trimming took 4 bases from V and 2 from J, leaving 18 bases between them. CDR3 length equals 17 residues. The germline V gene encodes CDR1 SGHVS and CDR2 FQNEAQ. The CDR3 DNA is TGTGCCAGCAGCTCGACTGGGGGCGGAGCCGCCTACAATGAGCAGTTCTTC. It encodes CASSSTGGGAAYNEQFF.

This chain uses TRBV7-9 with TRBJ2-1; maybe TRBD1 (6 bases). Trimming shortened V by 3 bases and J by 15 bases, and 15 bases separated the two germline ends. Germline V lookup: CDR1 SEHNR, CDR2 FQNEAQ (reference sequence). The CDR3 covers 12 residues. CDR3 bases: TGTGCCAGCAGCTTTGAAGGACAGAGTCTGTTCTTC. It encodes CASSFEGQSLFF.

This clonotype was seen repeatedly, ten times or more. The chain carries TRBV7-2 and TRBJ2-1; D is tentatively TRBD1 or TRBD2 (5 bases each). The CDR3 length is 11 residues. Germline V gives CDR1 SGHTA, CDR2 FQGNSA. V shed 8 bases and J shed 9 bases, with 11 bases lying between them. CDR3 protein: CASGVGGEQFF. CDR3 coding DNA: TGTGCCAGCGGAGTTGGGGGTGAGCAGTTCTTC.

This clonotype appeared a few times. The rearrangement joins TRBV4-3 to TRBJ2-3, with 14 bases identical to TRBD2. The CDR3 has 17 amino acids. CDR1 LGHNA and CDR2 YSLEER come from the germline V gene. V shed 4 bases, J shed 0 bases, and the junction held 3 bases outside the gene matches. The CDR3 protein is CASSRGTSGSSTDTQYF. CDR3 nucleotides: TGCGCCAGCAGCCGCGGGACTAGCGGGAGTAGCACAGATACGCAGTATTTT.

In this sample, this clonotype turned up many times. The gene calls are TRBV7-9 and TRBJ2-1; D is undetermined. The V gene's germline CDR1 is SEHNR and CDR2 FQNEAQ (reference sequence). The CDR3 is made up of 13 amino acids. Trimming cost V 0 bases and J 2 bases, with 2 bases left between them. In nucleotides, the CDR3 is TGTGCCAGCAGCTTAGCAGCCTACAATGAGCAGTTCTTC. This codes for CASSLAAYNEQFF.

The sample holds many counts of this clonotype. The CDR3: CASSFTTGAGNEKLFF. DNA of the CDR3: TGTGCCAGCAGCTTTACCACAGGGGCGGGCAATGAAAAACTGTTTTTT. This rearrangement joins TRBV7-9 to TRBJ1-4; 7 nucleotides align to TRBD1. The ends lost 3 bases at V and 5 bases at J; junction bases unmatched: 9. The CDR3 runs 16 residues. Germline assignment: CDR1 SEHNR and CDR2 FQNEAQ (reference sequence).

This clonotype was picked up many times. The J gene is TRBJ1-5, the V gene TRBV6-5; D not certain. Trimming took off 2 bases at V and 1 base at J, with 3 bases between the two ends. CDR3 size: 13 residues. CDR1 MNHEY and CDR2 SVGAGI come from the germline V gene. The CDR3 loop reads CASSYSSNQPQHF. The CDR3 DNA sequence: TGTGCCAGCAGTTACAGCAGCAATCAGCCCCAGCATTTT.

The J gene is TRBJ2-1, the V gene TRBV20-1, with TRBD1 matching over 8 bases. Trimming at V came to 6 bases and at J to 0 bases, leaving 7 bases not matched to a gene. CDR3 length: 15 amino acids. Per the germline V gene, CDR1 is DFQATT and CDR2 is SNEGSKA (reference sequence). CDR3 nucleotide sequence: TGCAGTGCGCCGCAGGGGGCGGGCTCCTACAATGAGCAGTTCTTC. Translated: CSAPQGAGSYNEQFF.

V gene TRBV5-6 combines with J gene TRBJ2-1; D perhaps matches TRBD2 (5 bases). V was shortened by 1 base and J by 9 bases, with 5 bases between the two germline ends. This CDR3 is 11 amino acids long. Germline V gene data show CDR1 as SGHDT and CDR2 as YYEEEE. The CDR3 nucleotides are TGTGCCAGCAGCTTGACTAGTGAGCAGTTCTTC. As protein: CASSLTSEQFF.

Ten or more counts support this clonotype. This chain joins TRBV28 and TRBJ2-7, with D perhaps assigned TRBD1 or TRBD2 (6 bases each). This CDR3 has 13 amino acids. The germline gives CDR1 MDHEN, CDR2 SYDVKM. Between the trimmed V and J ends, which lost 8 bases and 2 bases, there was a span of 13 bases. For the CDR3, the DNA is TGTGCCAGCGGGCGGGACACCACCTACGAGCAGTACTTC. Its translation is CASGRDTTYEQYF. The full variable domain, with the rest looked up from reference TRBV28 and TRBJ2-7, is DVKVTQSSRYLVKRTGEKVFLECVQDMDHENMFWYRQDPGLGLRLIYFSYDVKMKEKGDIPEGYSVSREKKERFSLILESASTNQTSMYLCASGRDTTYEQYFGPGTRLTVT.

This clonotype has just a few counts. The chain employs TRBV4-2 and TRBJ2-7, with D possibly matching TRBD2 (6 bases). The CDR3 has 15 amino acids. The V end was cut by 0 bases, the J end by 0 bases, with 9 bases between. Per germline, CDR1 LGHNA and CDR2 YNFKEQ. Written as DNA, the CDR3 is TGTGCCAGCAGCCAAGAAGCGGGTGACTCCTACGAGCAGTACTTC. This sequence encodes CASSQEAGDSYEQYF.

This clonotype appeared many times. The chain combines TRBV7-6 with TRBJ1-3, with a weak D call TRBD1 (6 bases). The CDR3 runs 14 residues. Per the germline V gene, CDR1 is SGHVS and CDR2 is FNYEAQ. Trimming removed 3 bases at V and 4 bases at J, with 10 bases between. The CDR3 loop reads CASSLDSYGNTIYF. In nucleotides, the CDR3 is TGTGCCAGCAGCTTGGACAGTTACGGAAACACCATATATTTT.

In this sample, this clonotype turned up many times. The V and J genes are TRBV28 and TRBJ2-7; TRBD2 is a possible D gene (6 bases). V was clipped by 7 bases and J by 3 bases, with 19 bases between them. Germline-derived CDR1 and CDR2 are MDHEN and SYDVKM. The CDR3 has 15 residues. The CDR3: CASTSTRTTLYEQYF. CDR3 bases: TGTGCCAGCACCTCGACCCGGACTACCCTCTACGAGCAGTACTTC. Full variable domain (outside the CDR3, taken from reference TRBV28 and TRBJ2-7): DVKVTQSSRYLVKRTGEKVFLECVQDMDHENMFWYRQDPGLGLRLIYFSYDVKMKEKGDIPEGYSVSREKKERFSLILESASTNQTSMYLCASTSTRTTLYEQYFGPGTRLTVT.

The V and J genes are TRBV10-3 and TRBJ1-1; D is unclear. CDR1 is ENHRY, CDR2 SYGVKD, per germline. Trimming pared 0 bases from V and 4 bases from J, leaving 9 bases between. The CDR3 totals 14 residues. CDR3 in DNA: TGTGCCATCAGTGAGTCGGCCAGTAGCACTGAAGCTTTCTTT. It is translated as CAISESASSTEAFF.

At least ten counts were recorded for this clonotype. The chain links TRBV4-1 to TRBJ2-3, with a weak D call TRBD1 (5 bases). This CDR3 is built from 14 residues. The germline gives CDR1 MGHRA, CDR2 YSYEKL. V was shortened by 0 bases and J by 4 bases, with 8 bases between the two germline ends. CDR3 residues: CASSQDRGSDTQYF. CDR3 coding DNA: TGCGCCAGCAGCCAAGATAGGGGTTCAGATACGCAGTATTTT.

The V and J genes are TRBV20-1 and TRBJ2-5, with D possibly matching TRBD1 (6 bases). V was cut by 2 bases and J by 5 bases, with 9 bases left in between. The CDR3 runs to 12 residues. Germline V lookup: CDR1 DFQATT, CDR2 SNEGSKA (reference sequence). CDR3 DNA: TGCAGTGCTAGACAGGGGACGGAGACCCAGTACTTC. Protein product: CSARQGTETQYF.

The chain combines TRBV7-9 with TRBJ2-2; D tentatively fits TRBD1 or TRBD2 (5 bases each). CDR3 length: 13 residues. V was clipped by 3 bases and J by 4 bases, with 6 bases between them. The germline gives CDR1 SEHNR, CDR2 FQNEAQ (reference sequence). Here the CDR3 DNA reads TGTGCCAGCAGCTTTGGGGGCACCGGGGAGCTGTTTTTT. This sequence encodes CASSFGGTGELFF.